This entry lists 23 T cell receptor beta chains sequenced from one sample in a study of T cell responses to AZD1222 COVID-19 vaccine. Here immunoSEQ multiplex PCR was the method, and the copy in TCRdb shows in-frame clones only, minus some. The table shows about 81,000 clones, with approximately 83% occurring only once. The specimen was peripheral blood, collected 28 days after the second AZD1222 dose. Every receptor here comes from an adult who received the AZD1222 COVID-19 vaccine.

The genes are TRBV27 and TRBJ2-5; possibly TRBD2 for D (5 bases). From germline, CDR1 is MNHEY and CDR2 SMNVEV (reference sequence). With 4 bases removed from V and 1 base from J, the gap between germline ends came to 10 bases. The CDR3 is 14 amino acids. The CDR3 region is CASSSSDFQETQYF. The DNA of the CDR3 is TGTGCCAGCAGTTCCTCGGACTTCCAAGAGACCCAGTACTTC.

The chain combines TRBV11-3 with TRBJ2-7; 7 bases map to TRBD1. The CDR3 runs 13 residues. Germline lookup yields CDR1 SGHNT and CDR2 YENEEA. The junction had 7 bases not matched to a gene; V was cut back by 2 bases and J by 9 bases. The CDR3 sequence is CASSLNQQGTQYF. The CDR3 DNA is TGTGCCAGCAGCTTAAACCAACAGGGGACGCAGTACTTC. The full variable domain, completed using reference TRBV11-3 and TRBJ2-7, is EAGVVQSPRYKIIEKKQPVAFWCNPISGHNTLYWYLQNLGQGPELLIRYENEEAVDDSQLPKDRFSAERLKGVDSTLKIQPAELGDSAVYLCASSLNQQGTQYFGPGTRLTVT.

V usage is TRBV4-3 and J usage is TRBJ1-6; TRBD1 might be the D (6 bases). With 1 base removed from V and 9 bases from J, the gap between germline ends came to 16 bases. The CDR3 is made up of 16 amino acids. CDR1 is LGHNA, CDR2 YSLEER, per germline. In DNA, the CDR3 is TGCGCCAGCAGCCAAGCCGAACAGGGTGCGGGTTCACCCCTCCACTTT. Encoded protein: CASSQAEQGAGSPLHF.

V is TRBV5-1 and J is TRBJ2-2; D is perhaps TRBD1 (5 bases). This CDR3 spans 14 amino acids. The V gene's germline CDR1 is SGHRS and CDR2 YFSETQ. V lost 4 bases and J lost 1, with 8 bases in between. Written as DNA, the CDR3 is TGCGCCAGCAGCCCTGGACAGAACACCGGGGAGCTGTTTTTT. Protein sequence: CASSPGQNTGELFF.

CDR3 in amino acids: CASRRLAGGLDEQFF. In nucleotides, the CDR3 is TGCGCCAGCAGAAGACTAGCGGGAGGGTTAGATGAGCAGTTCTTC. The chain has TRBV5-1 and TRBJ2-1; TRBD2 aligns across 14 bases. The ends lost 5 bases at V and 8 bases at J; junction bases unmatched: 6. Germline V gene sequence: CDR1 SGHRS, CDR2 YFSETQ. This CDR3 has 15 amino acids.

The chain links TRBV3-1 (or the pseudogene TRBV3-2) to TRBJ2-3, with no clear D. The CDR3 covers 13 residues. Germline lookup yields CDR1 LGHDT and CDR2 YNNKEL (reference sequence). V lost 10 bases and J lost 6, with 17 bases in between. CDR3 sequence reads: CATRQAPGDTQYF. The CDR3 region has the DNA TGTGCCACCCGGCAGGCCCCCGGGGATACGCAGTATTTT.

The V and J genes are TRBV19 and TRBJ2-1, with 12 bases identical to TRBD1. The CDR3 extends over 13 amino acids. V gave up 6 bases and J gave up 8 bases; unmatched junction bases: 2. The germline V gene encodes CDR1 LNHDA and CDR2 SQIVND (reference sequence). CDR3 DNA: TGTGCCAGTAGGGGGACAGGGGGCTATGAGCAGTTCTTC. Amino acids: CASRGTGGYEQFF.

The chain couples TRBV20-1 to TRBJ2-7; 8 bases align to TRBD2. Germline-derived CDR1 and CDR2 are DFQATT and SNEGSKA (reference sequence). The junction had 0 bases not matched to a gene; V was cut back by 4 bases and J by 4 bases. The CDR3 is made up of 11 amino acids. Written as DNA, the CDR3 is TGCAGTGCTACTAGCGGGTACGAGCAGTACTTC. It is translated as CSATSGYEQYF.

This chain uses TRBV7-9 with TRBJ2-7, with TRBD1 identical over 11 bases. This CDR3 has 15 amino acids. Germline V gene sequence: CDR1 SEHNR, CDR2 FQNEAQ (reference sequence). V lost 4 bases, J lost 3 bases, and 5 bases stayed unmatched. The chain's CDR3 is CASSYGTGGNYEQYF. In DNA, the CDR3 is TGTGCCAGCAGCTATGGGACAGGGGGAAACTACGAGCAGTACTTC.

V and J are TRBV29-1 and TRBJ1-2, with D uncertain. Between the trimmed V and J ends, which lost 6 bases and 2 bases, there was a span of 10 bases. The CDR3 contains 12 residues. Germline loops: CDR1 SQVTM, CDR2 ANQGSEA. In DNA form, the CDR3 reads TGCAGCGTCTCCGATCTGAACTATGGCTACACCTTC. Translated: CSVSDLNYGYTF.

There are a few counts of this clone. The chain couples TRBV10-3 to TRBJ1-3, with D unresolved. V was trimmed by 0 bases and J by 7 bases, leaving 4 bases between them. CDR3 length: 12 amino acids. Germline V gives CDR1 ENHRY, CDR2 SYGVKD. The CDR3 DNA follows: TGTGCCATCAGTGAGTCGGTGAACACCATATATTTT. It is translated as CAISESVNTIYF.

This chain joins TRBV11-2 and TRBJ1-6, with a possible D match to TRBD1 (6 bases). The CDR3 sequence is 15 residues long. Germline lookup yields CDR1 SGHAT and CDR2 FQNNGV. V was shortened by 3 bases and J by 7 bases, with 13 bases between the two germline ends. CDR3 protein: CASSFMGARNSPLHF. In nucleotides, the CDR3 is TGTGCCAGCAGCTTCATGGGGGCTCGGAATTCACCCCTCCACTTT. The full variable domain, its missing parts supplied by reference TRBV11-2 and TRBJ1-6, is EAGVAQSPRYKIIEKRQSVAFWCNPISGHATLYWYQQILGQGPKLLIQFQNNGVVDDSQLPKDRFSAERLKGVDSTLKIQPAKLEDSAVYLCASSFMGARNSPLHFGNGTRLTVT.

The chain carries TRBV24-1 and TRBJ2-7; possible D gene TRBD1, 6 bases. Germline lookup yields CDR1 KGHDR and CDR2 SFDVKD. V was trimmed by 1 base and J by 7 bases, leaving 13 bases between them. The CDR3 has 14 residues. CDR3 DNA: TGTGCCACCAGTGATTTTGGTAGGGGGACGGAGCAGTACTTC. It specifies CATSDFGRGTEQYF.

The chain uses TRBV9 and TRBJ2-3; D unclear. Trimming stripped 4 bases from V and 0 bases from J, with 15 bases between. This CDR3 has 16 residues. The V gene's germline CDR1 is SGDLS and CDR2 YYNGEE. The CDR3 reads CASSSHRLASTDTQYF. DNA of the CDR3: TGTGCCAGCAGCTCCCATAGATTAGCCAGCACAGATACGCAGTATTTT.

The rearrangement uses TRBV13 and TRBJ2-5; a possible D gene is TRBD2 (6 bases). There are 13 residues in the CDR3. Looked up from germline, CDR1 is PRHDT and CDR2 is FYEKMQ (reference sequence). Trimming left V 6 bases short and J 3 bases short, with 11 bases between. CDR3 loop: CASRRAGKETQYF. The CDR3 region has the DNA TGTGCCAGCAGAAGAGCGGGTAAAGAGACCCAGTACTTC.

CDR3: CASRKEDNYEQYF. In nucleotides, the CDR3 is TGTGCCAGCAGAAAGGAGGACAACTACGAGCAGTACTTC. The chain recombines TRBV6-6 with TRBJ2-7; tentatively, D is TRBD1 or TRBD2 (5 bases each). CDR3 length: 13 amino acids. Germline V lookup: CDR1 MNHNY, CDR2 SVGAGI (reference sequence). The ends were cut back, 6 bases at V and 3 bases at J, with 12 bases in the middle.

The V call is TRBV6-5, the J call TRBJ2-1; 7 nucleotides align to TRBD2. The V segment lost 10 bases and the J segment 5 bases; nucleotides outside the gene matches: 5. There are 12 residues in the CDR3. Germline V gene sequence: CDR1 MNHEY, CDR2 SVGAGI. CDR3 protein: CAIGRQDNEQFF. Here the CDR3 DNA reads TGTGCCATCGGGAGGCAGGACAATGAGCAGTTCTTC.

The J gene is TRBJ2-7, the V gene TRBV6-5, with D perhaps matching TRBD2 (5 bases). Germline values: CDR1 MNHEY, CDR2 SVGAGI. V was cut by 2 bases and J by 2 bases, with 13 bases left in between. The CDR3 has 15 residues. DNA for the CDR3: TGTGCCAGCAGTTACGCGACGGAGGTACCCTACGAGCAGTACTTC. Translation: CASSYATEVPYEQYF.

The chain joins TRBV7-9 to TRBJ2-7, with D unclear. Looked up from germline, CDR1 is SEHNR and CDR2 is FQNEAQ (reference sequence). The CDR3 covers 15 residues. V lost 5 bases, J lost 2 bases, and 16 bases lay in between. CDR3 region: CASSPSLAGPYEQYF. The CDR3 DNA sequence: TGTGCCAGCAGCCCATCATTAGCAGGCCCCTACGAGCAGTACTTC.

This clone was detected once. The chain has TRBV28 and TRBJ1-5; D is possibly TRBD1 (6 bases). Between the trimmed V and J ends, which lost 4 bases and 6 bases, there was a span of 13 bases. Germline-derived CDR1 and CDR2 are MDHEN and SYDVKM. The CDR3 is 14 residues long. The DNA of the CDR3 is TGTGCCAGCAGTTCCCCCGCGGGGGCTCAGCCCCAGCATTTT. Translated: CASSSPAGAQPQHF. The variable domain in full, completed from reference TRBV28 and TRBJ1-5, reads DVKVTQSSRYLVKRTGEKVFLECVQDMDHENMFWYRQDPGLGLRLIYFSYDVKMKEKGDIPEGYSVSREKKERFSLILESASTNQTSMYLCASSSPAGAQPQHFGDGTRLSIL.

V usage is TRBV27 and J usage is TRBJ2-5, with unresolved D. V was pared by 1 base and J by 4 bases, with 7 bases between. Germline CDR1 is MNHEY and CDR2 is SMNVEV (reference sequence). CDR3 size: 13 residues. The CDR3 protein is CASSLFKAETQYF. The CDR3 bases are TGTGCCAGCAGTTTATTTAAGGCAGAGACCCAGTACTTC.

The rearrangement links TRBV18 to TRBJ2-7, with 12 bases fitting TRBD2. Looked up from germline, CDR1 is KGHSH and CDR2 is LQKENI. The CDR3 loop spans 16 amino acids. V was clipped by 6 bases and J by 0 bases; unmatched bases: 6. The CDR3 sequence: CASSLTSGGSSYEQYF. The CDR3, as DNA: TGTGCCAGCTCGCTCACTAGCGGGGGGAGCTCCTACGAGCAGTACTTC.

The V gene is TRBV10-3, the J gene TRBJ1-1; tentatively, D is TRBD1 (5 bases). The CDR3 totals 15 residues. In germline, CDR1 is ENHRY, CDR2 SYGVKD. V was shortened by 0 bases and J by 4 bases, with 12 bases between the two germline ends. CDR3 in DNA: TGTGCCATCAGTGAGTCCGGGGCGCCGGGCACTGAAGCTTTCTTT. Protein: CAISESGAPGTEAFF.